A selection of T cell receptor beta chains follows, all from one sample in a study of response to subunit inactivated influenza vaccine. TCRdb called the RT-PCR reads again in MiXCR, with one record for every CDR3 protein. The sample carries roughly 620,000 distinct CDR3 sequences, over 9% recorded once. Another study also made use of these data, one on T cells expressing NK-cell markers.

The starting material was PBMCs from blood, obtained on the day of vaccination. The receptors stem from a man in his fifties who received an inactivated influenza vaccine. Both conserved end residues are part of each CDR3. The order of the fields is V gene, CDR3 protein.

>TRBV6-1
CASSQPGRENEKLFF
>TRBV29-1
CSGRTQRRTDTQYF
>TRBV11-2
CASSLDLAGRNGYTF
>TRBV5-1
CASSLGGRPDTQYF
>TRBV20-1
CSARGDNSYEQYF
>TRBV20-1
CSARGRQNMNTEAFF
>TRBV6-5
CASSYRQGEPQHF
>TRBV27
CAARGQTSTHGYTF
>TRBV6-5
CASSSPADTDTQYF
>TRBV27
CASSTQGARGSPLHF